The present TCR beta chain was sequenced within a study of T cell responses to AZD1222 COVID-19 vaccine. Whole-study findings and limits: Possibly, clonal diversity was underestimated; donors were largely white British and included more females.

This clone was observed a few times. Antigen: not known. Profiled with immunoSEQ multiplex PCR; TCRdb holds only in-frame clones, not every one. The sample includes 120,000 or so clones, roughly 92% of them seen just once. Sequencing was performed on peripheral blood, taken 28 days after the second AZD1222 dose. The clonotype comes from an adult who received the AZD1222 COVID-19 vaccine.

The CDR3 is CASSRDPRDRSESYNEQFF. The CDR3 DNA is TGCGCCAGCAGCCGAGATCCGAGGGACAGGTCGGAATCCTACAATGAGCAGTTCTTC. The chain is built from TRBV4-1 and TRBJ2-1; 8 bases are shared with TRBD1. The CDR3 runs 19 residues. The V gene's germline CDR1 is MGHRA and CDR2 YSYEKL. The V and J ends lost 4 bases and 1 base, in that order; junction bases with no gene match: 15.